This T cell receptor (beta chain) was profiled in a study of blood T cell repertoires in COVID-19. About the study: There were acute and convalescent COVID-19 samples, and they came from the United States, Italy and Spain. T cells, B-cell-depleted T cells, or PBMCs supplied cDNA or gDNA.

Sequencing used immunoSEQ multiplex PCR; TCRdb keeps in-frame clones, though not all of them. The top ten hold more than 7.5% of the sample, which has some 130,000 clones, 81% seen once. The specimen was peripheral blood. The sequence derives from a woman in her sixties or seventies with active or convalescent COVID-19.

The CDR3: CASSMAPGANVLTF. The CDR3 coding sequence is TGTGCCAGTAGTATGGCCCCTGGGGCCAACGTCCTGACTTTC. J is TRBJ2-6 and V is TRBV19, with D hard to call. Per the germline V gene, CDR1 is LNHDA and CDR2 is SQIVND (reference sequence). The CDR3 contains 14 residues. Trimming took 3 bases from V and 2 from J, leaving 5 bases between them.